The TCR beta chain under discussion was sequenced for a study of radiotherapy plus CTLA-4 blockade in lung cancer. Overall study context: Among patients, 15% to 20% showed objective responses, and approximately 30% had disease control.

Some clones are missing from TCRdb's copy, which holds only in-frame ones; the method was immunoSEQ multiplex PCR. The profile covers 86,000 or so clones, with 60% to 85% appearing a single time and under 4.5% taken by the ten largest. Study observations and caveats: Clones of tumor-derived TCRs expanded in blood after radiotherapy plus ipilimumab. How blood T cell clones changed early, along with interferon-beta, reportedly forecast response best.

Note on this clone: Its antigen is still unknown.

V was shortened by 6 bases and J by 4 bases, with 22 bases between the two germline ends. The CDR3 is 16 residues long. Germline V gene sequence: CDR1 MDHEN, CDR2 SYDVKM. This clonotype was obtained from a human donor with non-small cell lung cancer who had a partial response to radiotherapy plus ipilimumab. Some clones in this sample may be carry-over from other donors' samples. This chain connects TRBV28 to TRBJ2-7; tentative D call: TRBD1 (6 bases). The sample in question was peripheral blood, obtained from a patient treated with radiotherapy plus ipilimumab. CDR3: CASRTAGTPTMYEQYF. In DNA form, the CDR3 reads TGTGCCAGCAGGACTGCCGGGACACCTACCATGTACGAGCAGTACTTC.